The source of this T cell receptor beta chain is a study of shared clonotypes between healthy human individuals (dated by TCRdb to the early 2020s). Background on the whole study: Two women and a few men aged 18 to 49 years were included in the cohort. For each donor, three plates each were used for CD4 naive and CD4 memory, two plates were used for CD8 naive, and one plate was used for CD8 memory. Between about 0.9 and 10 billion PBMCs per donor were obtained by leukapheresis. To estimate repertoire size and how much clonotypes are shared between individuals, the study performed deep sequencing of blood TCR repertoires from roughly five healthy adults. Libraries were prepared and TCR repertoires were sequenced by different laboratories using diverse techniques, in order to increase sequencing depth and limit assay-specific biases. Here is what the overall study found, with its caveats: Pairwise subsampling indicated that sequencing depth was expected to affect the degree of clonotype sharing among donors. Sharing across a handful of donors was observed for roughly 5.4% of naive CD4, 3.5% of naive CD8, roughly 2.4% of memory CD4, and roughly 0.4% of memory CD8 clonotypes. Estimated clonotype richness was generally larger for naive than for memory subsets. Only blood was sampled, and tissue TCR repertoires likely differ from those in blood. Compared with non-shared clonotypes, the clonotypes found in all four sorted-subset donors had higher generation probabilities. Incomplete sequencing was indicated by rarefaction of sorted-subset datasets, despite the large sequencing depth. Because the study included a small number of donors, the genetic and exposure-history diversity represented was limited.

Donors were healthy HIV-negative adults with no recently reported acute infections or vaccinations. Only Caucasian adults living in Nashville, Tennessee, USA were represented among the donors. Magnetic negative selection was used to enrich CD4+ T cells, after which naive cells were positively selected on CD45RA and the negative fraction became the memory subset. Blood was collected by leukapheresis, and PBMCs were isolated by Ficoll-Histopaque density gradient centrifugation and then cryopreserved in liquid nitrogen vapor phase. Purity and quantity of every magnetically sorted T cell population were checked by analytical flow cytometry. Each sorted fraction had its genomic DNA isolated and then quantified by UV absorbance on a Nanodrop 2000c. In its sample, this clone was seen once. The specificity of this receptor is unknown. Nothing much larger sits one base from this clone, and base qualities are not available.

The trim is 7 bases for V and 1 base for J, with a gap of 16 bases between the germline ends. For CDR1 and CDR2, the germline V gene (reference sequence) lists MNHNY and SVGAGI. Inclusive of the bounding cysteine and phenylalanine, the CDR3 is 15 residues long. The only DNA kept is the CDR3, 45 bases in frame from the first base. Using the deep immunoSEQ assay, multiplex PCR amplified TCR CDR3 regions from genomic DNA. Genomic DNA extracted from each cell subset was distributed evenly over all wells of several immunoSEQ 96-well plates, and each plate served as one replicate. For sorted subsets, around 200 ng genomic DNA, equal to some 30,000 T cell genomes, was loaded into each replicate PCR. Purified libraries were quantified with a Qubit 3.0 fluorometer, sized on a Bioanalyzer 2100, and re-quantified with the KAPA Library Quantification kit. Every immunoSEQ 96-well plate was sequenced on a separate single-read 150-cycle Illumina NextSeq 550 flow cell. The paper's processing steps were these. Because the immunoSEQ output held only junctional sequences and lacked quality scores, the filtering could not match the filtering applied to full-length reads. To assign V/J genes and CDR3, sequences were annotated against IMGT germline references using PyIR, a Python wrapper for IgBLAST v1.9. Reads were filtered out if the reads had weak V/J assignments (E-value above 1e-6), no CDR3, stop codons, out-of-frame junctions, or ambiguous translated residues. V3J clonotypes were defined as sequences sharing an identical inferred V gene, J gene, and CDR3 amino acid sequence. To compute the percentage overlap between repertoires, the number of shared unique clonotypes was divided by the size of the smaller repertoire. Richness of each repertoire was evaluated using RTK rarefaction, the Chao1 estimator, and Recon v2.1 estimates of unobserved clonotypes. Generation probabilities were computed with OLGA for all TCRbeta clonotypes obtained by the gDNA method from several donors. This immuneACCESS table, as held by TCRdb, lists in-frame sequences with V and J called but not all clones. Of the missing ones, under half trace to an unresolved V gene in checked studies; the others have no known cause. Clone size and V and J calls were adopted from that table, with D and trimming inferred from the DNA. Recorded for this sample are 550,000 to 850,000 clones; approximately 72% of them occurred a single time. The ten largest clones represent roughly 1.8% of the sample.

The chain links TRBV6-6 with TRBJ1-2; the D gene assignment is ambiguous. Sequencing was performed on memory CD4+ T cells sorted from blood. This sample's cell subset or site label indicates: CD45RA-negative fraction. The sequence was obtained from a woman between 25 and 40 years old in good health. The nucleotides read TGTGCCAGCACCCTACCTGGGCGGAATAACTATGGCTACACCTTC. Its amino acids are CASTLPGRNNYGYTF.